What follows are 24 T cell receptor beta chains derived from one specimen sequenced in a study of CD4 and CD8 cells across lung adenocarcinoma regions. TCRdb re-called the PCR reads through MiXCR, storing one row per CDR3 protein. The sample contains roughly 11,000 distinct CDR3 sequences, around 50% of which appear only once. Source material: CD8+ T cells from the center of a lung tumor. These receptors were taken from a female donor with lung adenocarcinoma. The CD4 and CD8 labels of this study may be unreliable.

The chain employs TRBV6-5 and TRBJ2-1; D might be TRBD1 or TRBD2, each matching 5 bases. Trimming cost V 11 bases and J 2 bases, with 19 bases left between them. The germline gives CDR1 MNHEY, CDR2 SVGAGI. This CDR3 spans 15 amino acids. The CDR3 DNA reads TGTGCCGCATTTGGATCCAGGGACGCCTACAATGAGCAGTTCTTC. This translates into CAAFGSRDAYNEQFF.

This sequence joins TRBV7-6 and TRBJ2-6; D is possibly TRBD2 (6 bases). The ends were cut back, 3 bases at V and 4 bases at J, with 10 bases in the middle. The CDR3 covers 15 residues. Germline lookup yields CDR1 SGHVS and CDR2 FNYEAQ. The chain's CDR3 is CASSLEGPGANVLTF. For the CDR3, the DNA is TGTGCCAGCAGCTTGGAGGGGCCCGGGGCCAACGTCCTGACTTTC.

V is TRBV6-5 and J is TRBJ2-5; TRBD2 agrees at 7 bases. The CDR3 has 20 residues. Trimming at V came to 0 bases and at J to 5 bases, leaving 21 bases not matched to a gene. The V gene's germline CDR1 is MNHEY and CDR2 SVGAGI. CDR3: CASSYSVGVGGGGGGETQYF. For the CDR3, the DNA is TGTGCCAGCAGTTACTCGGTTGGGGTGGGGGGGGGGGGGGGGGGGGAGACCCAGTACTTC.

This clonotype is categorized as medium-sized. The chain recombines TRBV12-3 or TRBV12-4 with TRBJ2-3; 13 bases align to TRBD2. This CDR3 spans 15 amino acids. The V and J ends lost 6 bases and 5 bases, in that order; junction bases with no gene match: 5. CDR3 nucleotides: TGTGCCAGCAGCCTAGGACTAGCGGGGGAAGATACGCAGTATTTT. Protein: CASSLGLAGEDTQYF.

The V and J genes are TRBV10-3 and TRBJ2-3, with D maybe TRBD2 (7 bases). CDR3 size: 15 residues. The germline V and J ends were trimmed by 11 bases and 9 bases, with 27 bases remaining between them. Germline V gene lookup returns CDR1 ENHRY and CDR2 SYGVKD. The CDR3 here is CAGGPGGRDQETQYF. CDR3 in DNA: TGTGCCGGGGGTCCCGGGGGGCGGGACCAAGAGACGCAGTATTTT.

Only one count was recorded for this clonotype. The V gene is TRBV10-3, the J gene TRBJ2-3; TRBD2 aligns across 10 bases. This CDR3 region has 15 residues. Germline-derived CDR1 and CDR2 are ENHRY and SYGVKD. CDR3 DNA sequence: TGTGGCGGGGGTCCGAGCGGGGGGGGCCCAGATACGCAGTATTTT. Protein sequence: CGGGPSGGGPDTQYF.

The V and J genes are TRBV12-3 or TRBV12-4 and TRBJ2-1; no reliable D call. The CDR3 covers 13 residues. Trimming left V 1 base short and J 5 bases short, with 6 bases between. The chain's CDR3 is CASSLGSNNEQFF. For the CDR3, the DNA is TGTGCCAGCAGTTTAGGGAGTAACAATGAGCAGTTCTTC.

This clonotype was counted between two and nine times. The genes are TRBV6-1 and TRBJ2-7; possible D gene TRBD2, 6 bases. Per the germline V gene, CDR1 is MNHNS and CDR2 is SASEGT. The length of the CDR3 is 14 residues. The germline V and J ends were trimmed by 4 bases and 4 bases, with 14 bases remaining between them. The CDR3 bases are TGTGCCAGCAGTGTAGGGAGGACCGGTTACGAGCAGTACTTC. Translation gives CASSVGRTGYEQYF.

This chain joins TRBV6-5 and TRBJ2-1; 12 bases are shared with TRBD2. The germline CDR1 and CDR2 sequences are MNHEY and SVGAGI. The J segment lost 9 bases and the V segment lost 4 bases, leaving 16 bases of the junction unmatched. This CDR3 spans 18 amino acids. The CDR3 nucleotides are TGTGCCAGCAGTTTAGGGCTAGCGGGAGGGCCGAACACAGGTGAGCAGTTCTTC. Translated: CASSLGLAGGPNTGEQFF.

CDR3 bases: TGCGCCAGCAGCCCGGGACAGAGATTGTTGCATGAGCAGTTCTTC. This encodes CASSPGQRLLHEQFF. The chain joins TRBV10-1 to TRBJ2-1; 7 bases align to TRBD1. Germline V lookup: CDR1 WNHNN, CDR2 SYGVQD (reference sequence). This CDR3 region has 15 residues. V trimming: 6 bases; J trimming: 8 bases; junction bases outside the gene matches: 13.

CDR3 in DNA: TGTGCCAGCAGTTACGACCCCGGGACTAGCGGGGTTAGCAGATCTGGGGCCAACGTCCTGACTTTC. This codes for CASSYDPGTSGVSRSGANVLTF. The J gene is TRBJ2-6, the V gene TRBV6-5, with TRBD2 matching 13 bases. This CDR3 comprises 22 residues. CDR1 and CDR2 from the germline V gene are MNHEY and SVGAGI. V was pared by 2 bases and J by 1 base, with 14 bases of the junction left unmatched.

V is TRBV6-1 and J is TRBJ2-3, with D possibly matching TRBD1 (5 bases). The CDR3 has 14 amino acids. The ends were cut back, 9 bases at V and 4 bases at J, with 17 bases in the middle. Germline CDR1 is MNHNS and CDR2 is SASEGT. In DNA form, the CDR3 reads TGTGCCAGGCGATGGGGCGGTGAGCCAGATACGCAGTATTTT. The encoded protein is CARRWGGEPDTQYF.

The rearrangement uses TRBV7-2 and TRBJ2-2; D is unresolved. The V end was cut by 1 base, the J end by 0 bases, with 6 bases between. Germline values: CDR1 SGHTA, CDR2 FQGNSA. This CDR3 region has 15 residues. CDR3 sequence: CASSLGPANTGELFF. The CDR3 DNA follows: TGTGCCAGCAGCTTAGGGCCAGCGAACACCGGGGAGCTGTTTTTT. Together with reference TRBV7-2 and TRBJ2-2, the CDR3 gives the full variable domain: GAGVSQSPSNKVTEKGKDVELRCDPISGHTALYWYRQSLGQGLEFLIYFQGNSAPDKSGLPSDRFSAERTGGSVSTLTIQRTQQEDSAVYLCASSLGPANTGELFFGEGSRLTVL.

About this clonotype itself: Sequence at one end of the junction differs from germline and may be a read error. The chain uses TRBV6-1 and TRBJ2-5; tentatively, D is TRBD1 or TRBD2 (5 bases each). The CDR3 is made up of 16 amino acids. Germline CDR1 reads MNHNS; CDR2 reads SASEGT. The CDR3 here is CASRGPGSGDKDTQYF. CDR3 bases: TGTGCCAGCAGGGGGCCGGGGAGCGGTGACAAAGATACCCAGTACTTT.

This chain uses TRBV6-5 with TRBJ1-1; 7 nucleotides align to TRBD1. Germline assignment: CDR1 MNHEY and CDR2 SVGAGI. J gave up 11 bases and V 2 bases, and 14 bases lay outside the gene matches. This CDR3 has 15 residues. CDR3 DNA: TGTGCCAGCAGTTACGGGACAGTAAACCAACAACAGGCTTTCTTT. Translating it yields CASSYGTVNQQQAFF.

This rearrangement joins TRBV5-1 to TRBJ2-3; TRBD2 aligns across 7 bases. Germline V CDR1 and CDR2: SGHRS, YFSETQ. Unmatched junction bases numbered 1, after V lost 2 bases and J lost 1 base. The CDR3 loop spans 14 amino acids. The CDR3 sequence is CASSLTSGTDTQYF. The CDR3 DNA sequence: TGCGCCAGCAGCTTAACTAGCGGCACAGATACGCAGTATTTT.

In its sample, this clonotype is large. The chain is built from TRBV6-1 and TRBJ2-3; 7 positions match TRBD2. Trimming at V came to 0 bases and at J to 3 bases, leaving 0 bases not matched to a gene. The CDR3 contains 14 residues. Germline values: CDR1 MNHNS, CDR2 SASEGT. The CDR3 DNA reads as TGTGCCAGCAGTGAAGCCGGGGGGACAGATACGCAGTATTTT. It yields the protein CASSEAGGTDTQYF.

This rearrangement joins TRBV6-5 to TRBJ1-5, with 7 bases that match TRBD1. V lost 6 bases to trimming and J lost 0 bases; unmatched junction nucleotides: 5. This CDR3 spans 15 amino acids. CDR1 and CDR2 (germline): MNHEY, SVGAGI. The CDR3 reads CASRVTGDSNQPQHF. CDR3 DNA: TGTGCCAGCAGGGTAACAGGGGATAGCAATCAGCCCCAGCATTTT.

The CDR3 DNA reads as TGTGCCATCAGTGAGTCGACAGGGTTAGGGCAGCCCCAGCATTTT. Translation: CAISESTGLGQPQHF. The chain combines TRBV10-3 with TRBJ1-5; 7 bases are shared with TRBD1. V gave up 0 bases and J gave up 7 bases; unmatched junction bases: 6. CDR1 is ENHRY, CDR2 SYGVKD, per germline. The CDR3 covers 15 residues.

The gene calls are TRBV6-1 and TRBJ2-1; TRBD1 matches at 7 bases. After removal of 5 bases from V and 0 bases from J, the junction contained 10 bases not matched to a gene. CDR1 and CDR2 (germline): MNHNS, SASEGT. The CDR3 is 17 residues long. This CDR3 is CASSLTTGLSSYNEQFF. In nucleotides, the CDR3 is TGTGCCAGCAGTCTAACGACAGGGCTGAGCTCCTACAATGAGCAGTTCTTC.

This clonotype was observed at least ten times. The V and J genes are TRBV10-3 and TRBJ1-2; tentatively, D is TRBD1 (6 bases). Per germline, CDR1 ENHRY and CDR2 SYGVKD. The CDR3 covers 15 residues. V was cut by 3 bases and J by 8 bases, with 19 bases left in between. The CDR3: CAISDGDTEPGGYTF. Here the CDR3 DNA reads TGTGCCATCAGTGACGGGGACACTGAGCCAGGGGGCTACACCTTC.

The chain recombines TRBV6-1 with TRBJ2-3, with TRBD2 matching over 11 bases. This CDR3 has 15 amino acids. Trimming cost V 7 bases and J 0 bases; bases outside gene matches: 3. Germline lookup yields CDR1 MNHNS and CDR2 SASEGT. The CDR3 DNA reads as TGTGCCAGCACTCGACTAGCGGGGAGCACAGATACGCAGTATTTT. It translates to CASTRLAGSTDTQYF.

This clonotype occurred a few times. The rearrangement links TRBV11-2 to TRBJ2-3; TRBD2 aligns across 9 bases. The ends lost 5 bases at V and 2 bases at J; junction bases unmatched: 14. Germline CDR1 is SGHAT and CDR2 is FQNNGV. The CDR3 length is 18 residues. This chain's CDR3 is CASSPGTGRGGNTDTQYF. The CDR3 DNA sequence: TGTGCCAGCAGCCCCGGTACCGGGCGGGGGGGAAACACAGATACGCAGTATTTT.

J is TRBJ2-1 and V is TRBV6-1; the match to TRBD2 covers 9 bases. The DNA end favors TRBJ2-7, so the J call may be wrong. The germline V gene encodes CDR1 MNHNS and CDR2 SASEGT. The CDR3 contains 15 residues. Here the CDR3 reads CASSPETSGHGEQYF. The CDR3 region has the DNA TGTGCCAGCAGTCCAGAGACTAGCGGCCATGGTGAGCAGTACTTC.